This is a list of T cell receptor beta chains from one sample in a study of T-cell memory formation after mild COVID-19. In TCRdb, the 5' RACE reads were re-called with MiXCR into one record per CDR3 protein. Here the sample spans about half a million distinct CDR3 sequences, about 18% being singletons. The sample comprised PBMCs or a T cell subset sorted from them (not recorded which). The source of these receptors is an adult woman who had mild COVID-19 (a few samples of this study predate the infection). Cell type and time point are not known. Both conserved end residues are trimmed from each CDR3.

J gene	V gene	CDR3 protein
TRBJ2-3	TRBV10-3	AISDRGGPDTQY
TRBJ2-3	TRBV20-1	SAITDTQY
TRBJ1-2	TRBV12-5	ASGLDSGTAILYGYT
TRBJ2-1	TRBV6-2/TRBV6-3	ASSPGQGGVNEQF
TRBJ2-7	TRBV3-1	ASSQETDYEQY
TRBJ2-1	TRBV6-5	ASSYSLAGGYEQF
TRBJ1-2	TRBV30	ACLSRNGYT
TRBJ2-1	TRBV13	ASSDRDGRYNEQF
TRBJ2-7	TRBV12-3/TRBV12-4	ASRGTAAIVGEQY
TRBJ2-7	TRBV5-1	ASSLAAAGQLAYEQY
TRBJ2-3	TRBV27	ASSLFGTSGRDTDTQY
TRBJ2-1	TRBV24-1	ATSDLGDYNEQF
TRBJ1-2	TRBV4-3	ASSPKGQPLPYGYT
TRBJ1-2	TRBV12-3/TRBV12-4	ASSPGQGVSYGYT
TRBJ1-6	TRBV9	ASSVTDVSPLH
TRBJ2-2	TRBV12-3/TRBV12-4	ASREDRHGELF
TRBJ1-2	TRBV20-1	SATAMESYGYT
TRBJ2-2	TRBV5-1	ASNLHLVTGGTGELF
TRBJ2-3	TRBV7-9	ASSKNNWGGLAALTDTQY
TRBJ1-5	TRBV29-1	SVGAEPQH
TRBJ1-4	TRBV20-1	SARLEDRLF
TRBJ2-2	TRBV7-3	ASSSRSGTGAGELF
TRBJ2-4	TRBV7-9	ASSSGTGFDIQY
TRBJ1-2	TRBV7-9	ASSSTGIAAGYT
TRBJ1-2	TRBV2	ASSEWDRVDGYT
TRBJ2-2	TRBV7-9	ASSLVPRGPGELF
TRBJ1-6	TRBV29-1	SAQEDHNSPLH
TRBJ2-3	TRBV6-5	ASSYSEGKDTQY
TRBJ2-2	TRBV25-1	ASSEWLGNTGELF
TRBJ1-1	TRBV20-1	SARVPRTGTITEAF
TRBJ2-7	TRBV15	ATSFGAYEQY
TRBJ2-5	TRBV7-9	ASSLAGQGAETQY
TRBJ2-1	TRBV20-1	SASPPTSGGAIHEQF
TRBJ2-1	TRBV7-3	ASSLFGLANEQF
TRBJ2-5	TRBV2	ASTAGQQETQY
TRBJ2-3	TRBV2	ASLRKRGGTSTDTQY
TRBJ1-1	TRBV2	ASKLGNTEAF
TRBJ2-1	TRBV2	ASSMDRTSYNEQF
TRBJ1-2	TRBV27	ASSFRTTSGYT
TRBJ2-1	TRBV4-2	ASSQEGARLNEQF
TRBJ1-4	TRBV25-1	ASSELGPNPSNEKLF
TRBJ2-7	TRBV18	ASSPPGQGNYEQY
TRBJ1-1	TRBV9	ASSVAQGGTEAF
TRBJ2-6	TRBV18	ASSPAGQGISGANVLT
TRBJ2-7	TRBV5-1	ASSAMTSGLDYEQY
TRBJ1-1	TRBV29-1	SVGGGMNTEAF
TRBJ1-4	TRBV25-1	ASSLGQKLF
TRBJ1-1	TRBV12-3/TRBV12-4	ASSWGVLGAF
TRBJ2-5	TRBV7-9	ASSSSGTNQETQY
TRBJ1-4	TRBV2	ASTSRQGLNEKLF
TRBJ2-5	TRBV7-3	ASSWLGGQETQY
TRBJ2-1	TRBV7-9	ASSLGGQPNNEQF